This paragraph reports one T cell receptor beta chain. Its antigen is not known. The junction differs from germline at one of its ends, possibly a read error. In this cohort's terms, stable hyperthyroidism meant no ophthalmopathy by 18 months of follow-up. RNA transcripts served as template for amplifying TCR beta CDR3 sequences. First-round RT-PCR used HTBI primers; second-round multiplex PCR followed. TCRdb re-called the multiplex PCR reads through MiXCR, storing one row per CDR3 protein. The sample gives hundreds of thousands of distinct CDR3 sequences, about 20% of which show up once; roughly 6.9% is in the top ten. The data are from a study of Graves' ophthalmopathy and Graves' hyperthyroidism. Notes on the study in general: Blood also held most thyroid clonotypes expanded above 0.001 frequency. From stable hyperthyroidism, ophthalmopathy was separated by a 13-signature model with 85% to 90% sensitivity and under 84% specificity.

Germline V lookup: CDR1 KGHDR, CDR2 SFDVKD. The CDR3 is 12 residues long. This sequence originates from a woman aged 18 to 35 with stable Graves' hyperthyroidism. Some clones in this sample may be carry-over from other donors' samples. The chain links TRBV24-1 to TRBJ2-7; 7 bases map to TRBD1. Sequenced material: peripheral blood. CDR3 bases: TGTGCCACCGGGGACAGCTCCTACGAGCAGTGCTTC. It encodes CATGDSSYEQCF.